This entry concerns a single TCR beta chain. This entry is derived from a study of blood T cell repertoires in COVID-19. Whole-study context: Acute-phase and convalescent COVID-19 samples originated in the United States, Italy and Spain. Sample material is recorded as cDNA or gDNA derived from T cells, B-cell-depleted T cells, or PBMCs.

V lost 3 bases to trimming and J lost 7 bases, with 15 bases between them. Germline values: CDR1 LGHDT, CDR2 YNNKEL (reference sequence). The CDR3 is 15 amino acids. Authors' methods: From reference gene primer amplification, estimates of nucleated cell counts were derived. Clones were sequenced by immunoSEQ multiplex PCR, and TCRdb holds only the in-frame ones, with some missing. From that table come the V and J calls and clone size; the DNA was used to work out D and trimming. The table lists roughly 180,000 clones, around 85% of them singletons. The receptor was derived from a woman aged 55-69 years with acute or convalescent COVID-19. V and J are TRBV3-1 (or the pseudogene TRBV3-2) and TRBJ1-4, with TRBD1 as a possible D gene (6 bases). Material for sequencing was peripheral blood. As DNA, the CDR3 is TGTGCCAGCAGCCAGGGGGACATGAGGAGTGAAAAACTGTTTTTT. Its translation is CASSQGDMRSEKLFF.